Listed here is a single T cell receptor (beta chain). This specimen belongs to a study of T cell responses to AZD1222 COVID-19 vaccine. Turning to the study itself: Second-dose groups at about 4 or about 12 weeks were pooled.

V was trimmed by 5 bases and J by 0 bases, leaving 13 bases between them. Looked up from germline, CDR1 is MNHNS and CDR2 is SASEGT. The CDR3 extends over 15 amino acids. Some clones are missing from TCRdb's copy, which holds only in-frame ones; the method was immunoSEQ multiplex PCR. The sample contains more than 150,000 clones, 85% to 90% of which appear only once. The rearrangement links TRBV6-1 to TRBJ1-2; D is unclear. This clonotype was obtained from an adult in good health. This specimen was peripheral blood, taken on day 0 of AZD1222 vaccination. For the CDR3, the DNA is TGTGCCAGCAGTTCCGGTGACGGAGCTAACTATGGCTACACCTTC. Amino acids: CASSSGDGANYGYTF.